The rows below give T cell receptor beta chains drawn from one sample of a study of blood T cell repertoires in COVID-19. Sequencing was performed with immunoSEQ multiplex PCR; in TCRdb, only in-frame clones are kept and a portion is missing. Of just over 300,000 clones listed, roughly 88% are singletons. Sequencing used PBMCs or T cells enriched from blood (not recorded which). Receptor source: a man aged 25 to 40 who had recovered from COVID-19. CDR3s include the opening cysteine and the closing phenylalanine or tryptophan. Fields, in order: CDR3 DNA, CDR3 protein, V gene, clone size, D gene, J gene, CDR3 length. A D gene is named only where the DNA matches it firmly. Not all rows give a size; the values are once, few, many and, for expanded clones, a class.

TGTGCCAGCAGTTTGCCTACAGGGACCAACACTGAAGCTTTCTTT	CASSLPTGTNTEAFF	TRBV5-6	NA	NA	TRBJ1-1	15
TGTGCCACCTCACCCCCCTCAACTAGCGCCAAGGGAAGAGAGACCCAGTACTTC	CATSPPSTSAKGRETQYF	TRBV10-3	NA	TRBD2	TRBJ2-5	18
TGTGCCAGACGGGAGGGTAAGAGCAATCAGCCCCAGCATTTT	CARREGKSNQPQHF	TRBV19	NA	NA	TRBJ1-5	14
TGTGCCAGCAGCGTTAGCGGGTCCTCCTACAATGAGCAGTTCTTC	CASSVSGSSYNEQFF	TRBV9	NA	TRBD2	TRBJ2-1	15
TGTGCCAGCAGCCAAGTAGCTGGGGGCGGGTTTGGCTACACCTTC	CASSQVAGGGFGYTF	TRBV3-1/TRBV3-2	NA	NA	TRBJ1-2	15
TGTGCCAGCAGCTTTAGCGACACCTATGGCTACACCTTC	CASSFSDTYGYTF	TRBV12-3/TRBV12-4	NA	NA	TRBJ1-2	13
TGTGCCAGCAGTTACGGAGGGTCGGGCTACACCTTC	CASSYGGSGYTF	TRBV12-3/TRBV12-4	few	NA	TRBJ1-2	12
TGTGCCAGCAGCGCCGGACAGGAGAACTATGGCTACACCTTC	CASSAGQENYGYTF	TRBV5-4	NA	TRBD1	TRBJ1-2	14
TGTGCCAGCAGCCCAGGGACTTCCTTCACAGATACGCAGTATTTT	CASSPGTSFTDTQYF	TRBV5-4	NA	NA	TRBJ2-3	15
TGTGCCAGCAGGCCTCGGACAGGGGGAGACGAGCAGTACTTC	CASRPRTGGDEQYF	TRBV6-5	few	TRBD1	TRBJ2-7	14
TGTGCCAGCAGTTACTCGAGTGGACAGCTGAACACTGAAGCTTTCTTT	CASSYSSGQLNTEAFF	TRBV6-2/TRBV6-3	NA	NA	TRBJ1-1	16
TGCGCCAGCAGCCGGGCTCTAGCGGGGGGGCGGAATGAGCAGTTCTTC	CASSRALAGGRNEQFF	TRBV5-1	NA	TRBD2	TRBJ2-1	16
TGTGCCAGCAGCCCTAATCTAGCGTGGTCAGATACGCAGTATTTT	CASSPNLAWSDTQYF	TRBV14	few	NA	TRBJ2-3	15
TGTGCTAGCAGCTTAGAGGGACGGGACTTAGCCAAAAACATTCAGTACTTC	CASSLEGRDLAKNIQYF	TRBV7-7	once	NA	TRBJ2-4	17
TGCAGCGTTGAAGAAAACAGCCAAGAGACCCAGTACTTC	CSVEENSQETQYF	TRBV29-1	NA	NA	TRBJ2-5	13
TGTGCCAGCAGGAAACAGGGGGCGCGCCCCTATGGCTACACCTTC	CASRKQGARPYGYTF	TRBV2	many	TRBD1	TRBJ1-2	15
TGTGCCAGCAGTTATAACAGGAACACCGGGGAGCTGTTTTTT	CASSYNRNTGELFF	TRBV6-5	NA	NA	TRBJ2-2	14
TGTGCCAGCAGTGATGGGGACAGTGAAGCTTTCTTT	CASSDGDSEAFF	TRBV25-1	NA	TRBD1	TRBJ1-1	12
TGTGCCAGCAGTAACACAGGGCTCCAAGAGACCCAGTACTTC	CASSNTGLQETQYF	TRBV5-4	NA	NA	TRBJ2-5	14
TGCGCCAGCAGCCTAACGTCCGGGACTAGTATCTACGAGCAGTACTTC	CASSLTSGTSIYEQYF	TRBV5-1	NA	TRBD2	TRBJ2-7	16
TGCGCCAGCAGCTCGCCGGCCCGGGGTACCTACGAGCAGTACTTC	CASSSPARGTYEQYF	TRBV4-1	NA	NA	TRBJ2-7	15
TGTGCCAGCAAACAGGGCGGCTACACCTTC	CASKQGGYTF	TRBV2	NA	NA	TRBJ1-2	10
TGTGCCAGCAGCGTAGCAGGGTTTACCGGGGAGCTGTTTTTT	CASSVAGFTGELFF	TRBV9	NA	NA	TRBJ2-2	14